Below are 26 T cell receptor beta chains sequenced from a single sample in a study of blood T cell repertoires in COVID-19. Assay used: immunoSEQ multiplex PCR; TCRdb lists only in-frame clones, some missing. The sample carries approximately 170,000 clones, 89% recorded once. Sequencing was carried out using peripheral blood. The source of these receptors is a man between 18 and 35 years old who had recovered from COVID-19.

The gene calls are TRBV30 and TRBJ1-1, with 9 bases that match TRBD1. This CDR3 comprises 15 residues. Germline CDR1 reads GTSNPN; CDR2 reads SVGIG (reference sequence). The ends lost 1 base at V and 5 bases at J; junction bases unmatched: 8. This CDR3 reads CAWSGWDRVKTEAFF. CDR3 bases: TGTGCCTGGAGTGGGTGGGACAGGGTAAAGACTGAAGCTTTCTTT. Looking up the rest from reference TRBV30 and TRBJ1-1 gives the full variable domain: SQTIHQWPATLVQPVGSPLSLECTVEGTSNPNLYWYRQAAGRGLQLLFYSVGIGQISSEVPQNLSASRPQDRQFILSSKKLLLSDSGFYLCAWSGWDRVKTEAFFGQGTRLTVV.

The J gene is TRBJ1-5, the V gene TRBV28, with D hard to call. The ends were cut back, 3 bases at V and 11 bases at J, with 23 bases in the middle. Germline-derived CDR1 and CDR2 are MDHEN and SYDVKM. This CDR3 comprises 16 residues. CDR3 region: CASSFPTLGPHGSQHF. DNA of the CDR3: TGTGCCAGCAGTTTTCCCACCCTCGGCCCCCACGGGTCCCAGCATTTT.

The chain uses TRBV20-1 and TRBJ2-4, with 7 bases aligning to TRBD1. This CDR3 contains 15 residues. The J segment lost 4 bases and the V segment lost 3 bases, leaving 9 bases of the junction unmatched. Germline V gene sequence: CDR1 DFQATT, CDR2 SNEGSKA (reference sequence). This chain's CDR3 is CSASVPGQSKNIQYF. The CDR3 DNA reads TGCAGTGCTAGTGTACCGGGACAGTCTAAAAACATTCAGTACTTC.

V usage is TRBV6-2 or TRBV6-3 and J usage is TRBJ1-2; 8 positions agree with TRBD1. Germline values: CDR1 MNHEY, CDR2 SVGEGT. J gave up 2 bases and V 4 bases, and 3 bases lay outside the gene matches. The length of the CDR3 is 14 residues. DNA for the CDR3: TGTGCCAGCAGTTTTGACAGGGGCAACTATGGCTACACCTTC. As protein: CASSFDRGNYGYTF.

The chain carries TRBV28 and TRBJ2-7; tentative D call: TRBD2 (5 bases). From germline, CDR1 is MDHEN and CDR2 SYDVKM. CDR3 length: 15 amino acids. V lost 4 bases to trimming and J lost 4 bases, with 17 bases between them. The CDR3 DNA follows: TGTGCCAGCAGTTCGAGAACTAGTGTCGGGTACGAGCAGTACTTC. Translation: CASSSRTSVGYEQYF. Variable domain in full (rest from reference TRBV28 and TRBJ2-7): DVKVTQSSRYLVKRTGEKVFLECVQDMDHENMFWYRQDPGLGLRLIYFSYDVKMKEKGDIPEGYSVSREKKERFSLILESASTNQTSMYLCASSSRTSVGYEQYFGPGTRLTVT.

The V gene is TRBV5-6, the J gene TRBJ2-7; D gene unclear. V lost 3 bases and J lost 5, with 12 bases in between. CDR1 SGHDT and CDR2 YYEEEE come from the germline V gene. The CDR3 has 13 amino acids. CDR3 protein: CASSSFDRDEQYF. For the CDR3, the DNA is TGTGCCAGCAGCTCCTTTGACCGGGACGAGCAGTACTTC.

This clone was recorded only once. J is TRBJ2-1 and V is TRBV7-8; TRBD2 matches at 12 bases. With V trimmed by 5 bases and J by 10 bases, 9 bases remained unmatched. Germline-derived CDR1 and CDR2 are SGHVS and FQNEAQ. The CDR3 consists of 15 residues. CDR3 in amino acids: CASSITSGRRKEQFF. The CDR3 DNA sequence: TGTGCCAGCAGCATCACTAGCGGGAGGAGAAAAGAGCAGTTCTTC.

With regard to this clone: Other DNA sequences in the sample encode the same CDR3. V gene TRBV19 combines with J gene TRBJ2-1; D uncertain. The CDR3 length is 14 residues. Trimming pared 5 bases from V and 0 bases from J, leaving 8 bases between. Germline V gives CDR1 LNHDA, CDR2 SQIVND (reference sequence). The CDR3 here is CASSSGYSYNEQFF. Written as DNA, the CDR3 is TGTGCCAGTAGTTCAGGCTACTCCTACAATGAGCAGTTCTTC.

The V gene is TRBV5-1, the J gene TRBJ1-5, with 10 bases fitting TRBD1. With V trimmed by 4 bases and J by 4 bases, 5 bases remained unmatched. The CDR3 spans 15 residues. Germline V gene lookup returns CDR1 SGHRS and CDR2 YFSETQ. Here the CDR3 reads CASSMTGGGNQPQHF. In DNA form, the CDR3 reads TGCGCCAGCAGCATGACAGGGGGCGGGAATCAGCCCCAGCATTTT.

This chain joins TRBV5-6 and TRBJ2-7; 12 positions match TRBD1. This CDR3 spans 18 amino acids. V dropped 4 bases and J dropped 2; count of bases not matched to a gene: 13. Germline CDR1 is SGHDT and CDR2 is YYEEEE. CDR3 protein: CASSRRAAGTGGAYEQYF. The CDR3 DNA sequence: TGTGCCAGCAGCCGACGGGCGGCCGGGACAGGGGGCGCCTACGAGCAGTACTTC.

The chain recombines TRBV6-5 with TRBJ1-1; the match to TRBD1 covers 8 bases. Unmatched junction bases numbered 3, after V lost 5 bases and J lost 4 bases. There are 13 residues in the CDR3. The germline CDR1 and CDR2 sequences are MNHEY and SVGAGI. The CDR3 DNA follows: TGTGCCAGCAGTATACAGGGGGGCACTGAAGCTTTCTTT. It translates to CASSIQGGTEAFF.

The chain uses TRBV11-2 and TRBJ1-1; 8 bases agree with TRBD1. Germline assignment: CDR1 SGHAT and CDR2 FQNNGV. The CDR3 covers 15 residues. The V segment lost 5 bases and the J segment 4 bases; nucleotides outside the gene matches: 9. CDR3 DNA: TGTGCCAGCAGCCCCAGCCCCACAGGGGGCACTGAAGCTTTCTTT. This translates into CASSPSPTGGTEAFF.

V usage is TRBV4-1 and J usage is TRBJ2-7; D is unresolved. The CDR3 runs to 12 residues. Trimming stripped 3 bases from V and 5 bases from J, with 8 bases between. In germline, CDR1 is MGHRA, CDR2 YSYEKL. This chain's CDR3 is CASSQHGDEQYF. CDR3 DNA: TGCGCCAGCAGCCAGCACGGAGACGAGCAGTACTTC.

The chain has TRBV9 and TRBJ2-3; no firm D call. The CDR3 consists of 13 residues. V lost 3 bases to trimming and J lost 8 bases, with 13 bases between them. Germline lookup yields CDR1 SGDLS and CDR2 YYNGEE. The CDR3 DNA is TGTGCCAGCAGCGGACCCCTAGGTAGTACGCAGTATTTT. It translates to CASSGPLGSTQYF.

V is TRBV27 and J is TRBJ2-7; D ambiguous. Per the germline V gene, CDR1 is MNHEY and CDR2 is SMNVEV (reference sequence). This CDR3 contains 11 residues. V lost 4 bases to trimming and J lost 5 bases, with 6 bases between them. CDR3 coding DNA: TGTGCCAGCAGTTCAGGCCACGAGCAGTACTTC. Its translation is CASSSGHEQYF.

V gene TRBV5-4 combines with J gene TRBJ2-1; weak D call: TRBD2 (6 bases). In germline, CDR1 is SGHNT, CDR2 YYREEE (reference sequence). V gave up 1 base and J gave up 1 base, with 9 bases separating them. The CDR3 length is 15 residues. CDR3: CASSLSRGSYNEQFF. The CDR3, as DNA: TGTGCCAGCAGCTTGTCGCGGGGTTCCTACAATGAGCAGTTCTTC. Full variable domain (rest looked up from reference TRBV5-4 and TRBJ2-1): ETGVTQSPTHLIKTRGQQVTLRCSSQSGHNTVSWYQQALGQGPQFIFQYYREEENGRGNFPPRFSGLQFPNYSSELNVNALELDDSALYLCASSLSRGSYNEQFFGPGTRLTVL.

This chain joins TRBV19 and TRBJ1-1, with a possible D match to TRBD1 (5 bases). This CDR3 is built from 15 residues. Trimming removed 6 bases from V and 4 bases from J, with 18 bases in between. CDR1 and CDR2 (germline): LNHDA, SQIVND (reference sequence). The CDR3 sequence: CASRTVRSASTEAFF. As DNA, the CDR3 is TGTGCCAGTAGGACAGTGAGGAGTGCTAGCACTGAAGCTTTCTTT.

CDR3 loop: CASSVGQADEQYF. For the CDR3, the DNA is TGTGCCAGCAGCGTAGGACAGGCCGACGAGCAGTACTTC. The chain employs TRBV9 and TRBJ2-7, with D possibly TRBD1 on 6 matching bases. V was clipped by 0 bases and J by 5 bases, with 9 bases between them. The CDR3 extends over 13 amino acids. CDR1 SGDLS and CDR2 YYNGEE come from the germline V gene.

This chain links TRBV4-3 with TRBJ2-3; maybe TRBD2 (5 bases). The CDR3 totals 15 residues. Trimming cost V 0 bases and J 2 bases, with 9 bases left between them. Germline-derived CDR1 and CDR2 are LGHNA and YSLEER. CDR3 sequence reads: CASSQDSGSTDTQYF. The CDR3 region has the DNA TGCGCCAGCAGCCAAGATTCGGGGTCCACAGATACGCAGTATTTT.

The rearrangement uses TRBV5-1 and TRBJ2-1, with a tentative D call TRBD2 (6 bases). CDR3 length equals 12 residues. CDR1 SGHRS and CDR2 YFSETQ come from the germline V gene. The V end lost 7 bases, the J end lost 6 bases, and 11 bases lay between the germline ends. The DNA of the CDR3 is TGCGCCAGCCTGGGGACTGCCAATGAGCAGTTCTTC. This translates into CASLGTANEQFF.

The chain carries TRBV7-2 and TRBJ2-7; D is ambiguous. The germline V gene encodes CDR1 SGHTA and CDR2 FQGNSA. V gave up 5 bases and J gave up 2 bases, with 16 bases separating them. CDR3 length equals 15 residues. The CDR3 sequence is CASSLDRVSPYEQYF. CDR3 coding DNA: TGTGCCAGCAGCCTAGACCGGGTCTCACCCTACGAGCAGTACTTC.

This chain links TRBV25-1 with TRBJ2-2, with D possibly being TRBD1 (6 bases). V gave up 4 bases and J gave up 5 bases, with 11 bases separating them. Germline CDR1 MGHDK, CDR2 SYGVNS. The CDR3 consists of 14 residues. CDR3 bases: TGTGCCAGCAGTGCAAACACAGGGACCGGGGAGCTGTTTTTT. Amino acid sequence: CASSANTGTGELFF. The variable domain in full, completed from reference TRBV25-1 and TRBJ2-2, reads EADIYQTPRYLVIGTGKKITLECSQTMGHDKMYWYQQDPGMELHLIHYSYGVNSTEKGDLSSESTVSRIRTEHFPLTLESARPSHTSQYLCASSANTGTGELFFGEGSRLTVL.

The chain employs TRBV20-1 and TRBJ2-3; 9 positions match TRBD2. Germline values: CDR1 DFQATT, CDR2 SNEGSKA (reference sequence). The ends lost 3 bases at V and 4 bases at J; junction bases unmatched: 5. CDR3 size: 14 residues. CDR3 bases: TGCAGTGCTAGTGTAGCGGGAGCCCCAGATACGCAGTATTTT. The encoded protein is CSASVAGAPDTQYF.

The J gene is TRBJ2-7, the V gene TRBV7-2, with D tentatively TRBD2 (6 bases). Per the germline V gene, CDR1 is SGHTA and CDR2 is FQGNSA. The CDR3 totals 15 residues. V dropped 1 base and J dropped 3 bases, with 13 bases sitting between them. CDR3 region: CASSLVGGPDYEQYF. As DNA, the CDR3 is TGTGCCAGCAGCTTAGTAGGAGGGCCAGACTACGAGCAGTACTTC.

CDR3 nucleotide sequence: TGTGCCAGCAGCCCCGGAGTTCCCCAAGCCCACGAGCAGTACTTC. Protein product: CASSPGVPQAHEQYF. The chain is built from TRBV14 and TRBJ2-7, with no clear D. This CDR3 comprises 15 residues. Germline V lookup: CDR1 SGHDN, CDR2 FVKESK. Trimming pared 4 bases from V and 5 bases from J, leaving 18 bases between. The full variable domain, its missing parts supplied by reference TRBV14 and TRBJ2-7, is EAGVTQFPSHSVIEKGQTVTLRCDPISGHDNLYWYRRVMGKEIKFLLHFVKESKQDESGMPNNRFLAERTGGTYSTLKVQPAELEDSGVYFCASSPGVPQAHEQYFGPGTRLTVT.

This clone was seen once. The chain recombines TRBV4-3 with TRBJ2-3; TRBD2 aligns across 13 bases. This CDR3 is built from 18 residues. Germline CDR1 LGHNA, CDR2 YSLEER. Trimming removed 0 bases from V and 2 bases from J; junction bases left unmatched: 5. CDR3 protein: CASSQELAGGPNTDTQYF. CDR3 sequence (DNA): TGCGCCAGCAGCCAAGAACTAGCGGGAGGGCCTAACACAGATACGCAGTATTTT.